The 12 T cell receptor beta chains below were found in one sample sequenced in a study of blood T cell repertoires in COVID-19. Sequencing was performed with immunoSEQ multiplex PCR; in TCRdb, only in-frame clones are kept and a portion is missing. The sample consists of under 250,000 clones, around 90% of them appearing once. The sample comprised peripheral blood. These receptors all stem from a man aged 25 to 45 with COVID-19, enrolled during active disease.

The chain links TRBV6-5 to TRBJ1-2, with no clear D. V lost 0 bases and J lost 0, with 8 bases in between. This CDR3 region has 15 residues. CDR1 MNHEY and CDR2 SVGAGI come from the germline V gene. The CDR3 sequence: CASSYSAGANYGYTF. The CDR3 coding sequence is TGTGCCAGCAGTTACTCCGCCGGGGCTAACTATGGCTACACCTTC.

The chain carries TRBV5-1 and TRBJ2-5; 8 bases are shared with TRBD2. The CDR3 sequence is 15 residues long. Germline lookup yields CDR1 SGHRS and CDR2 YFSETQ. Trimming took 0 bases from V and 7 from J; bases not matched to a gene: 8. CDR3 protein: CASSLVGGGSRTQYF. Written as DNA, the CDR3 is TGCGCCAGCAGCTTGGTCGGCGGGGGGTCGAGGACCCAGTACTTC.

In DNA, the CDR3 is TGTGCCAGCAGCCAAGCCCCAGGGGTGGCTAATGAAAAACTGTTTTTT. Amino acid sequence: CASSQAPGVANEKLFF. This rearrangement joins TRBV3-1 (or the pseudogene TRBV3-2) to TRBJ1-4; D possibly corresponds to TRBD1 (6 bases). Per germline, CDR1 LGHDT and CDR2 YNNKEL (reference sequence). Trimming stripped 1 base from V and 3 bases from J, with 12 bases between. This CDR3 has 16 amino acids.

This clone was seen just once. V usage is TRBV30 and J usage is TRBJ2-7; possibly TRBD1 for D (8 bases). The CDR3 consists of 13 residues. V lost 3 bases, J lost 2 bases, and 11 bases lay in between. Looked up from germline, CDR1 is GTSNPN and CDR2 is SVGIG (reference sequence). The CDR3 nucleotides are TGTGCCTGGAGAACAGGGGGGGCCTACGAGCAGTACTTC. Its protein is CAWRTGGAYEQYF.

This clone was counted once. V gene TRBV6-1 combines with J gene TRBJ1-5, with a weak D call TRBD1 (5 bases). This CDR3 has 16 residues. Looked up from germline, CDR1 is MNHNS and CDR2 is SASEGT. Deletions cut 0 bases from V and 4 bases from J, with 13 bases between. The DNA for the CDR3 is TGTGCCAGCAGTGAAGCGGGGCGAAGGGTGAATCAGCCCCAGCATTTT. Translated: CASSEAGRRVNQPQHF.

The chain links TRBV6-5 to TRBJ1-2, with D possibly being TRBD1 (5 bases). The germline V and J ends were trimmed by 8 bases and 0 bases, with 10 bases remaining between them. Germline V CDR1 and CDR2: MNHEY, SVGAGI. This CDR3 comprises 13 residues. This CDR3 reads CASRGGANYGYTF. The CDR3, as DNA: TGTGCCAGCCGGGGGGGTGCTAACTATGGCTACACCTTC.

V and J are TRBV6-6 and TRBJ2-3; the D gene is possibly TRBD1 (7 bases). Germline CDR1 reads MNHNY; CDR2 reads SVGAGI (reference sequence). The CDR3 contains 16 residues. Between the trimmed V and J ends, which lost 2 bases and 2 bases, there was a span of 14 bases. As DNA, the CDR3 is TGTGCCAGCAGTTACCGCAACAGGGGACTCACAGATACGCAGTATTTT. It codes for CASSYRNRGLTDTQYF.

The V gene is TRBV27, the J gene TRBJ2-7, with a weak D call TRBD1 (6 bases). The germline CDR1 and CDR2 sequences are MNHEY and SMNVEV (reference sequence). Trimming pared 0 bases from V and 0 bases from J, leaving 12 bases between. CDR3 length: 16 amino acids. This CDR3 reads CASSLSGTFLSYEQYF. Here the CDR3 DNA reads TGTGCCAGCAGTTTATCCGGGACATTCCTCTCCTACGAGCAGTACTTC.

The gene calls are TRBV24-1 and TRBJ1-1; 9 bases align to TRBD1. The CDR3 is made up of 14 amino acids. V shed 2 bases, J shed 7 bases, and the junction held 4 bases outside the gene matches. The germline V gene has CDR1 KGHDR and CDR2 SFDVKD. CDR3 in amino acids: CATSDSQGAGEAFF. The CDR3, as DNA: TGTGCCACCAGTGATTCACAGGGGGCTGGTGAAGCTTTCTTT.

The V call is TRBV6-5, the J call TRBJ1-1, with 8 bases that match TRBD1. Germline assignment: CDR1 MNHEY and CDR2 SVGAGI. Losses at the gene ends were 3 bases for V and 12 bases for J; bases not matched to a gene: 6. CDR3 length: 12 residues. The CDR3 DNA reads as TGTGCCAGCAGTTATAGGGACAGGATGACTTTCTTT. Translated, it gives CASSYRDRMTFF.

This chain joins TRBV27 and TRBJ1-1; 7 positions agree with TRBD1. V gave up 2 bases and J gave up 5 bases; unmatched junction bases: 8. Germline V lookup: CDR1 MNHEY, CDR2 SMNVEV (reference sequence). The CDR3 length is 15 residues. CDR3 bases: TGTGCCAGCAGTTTACAGGGGGGCGCCGGGACTGAAGCTTTCTTT. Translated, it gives CASSLQGGAGTEAFF.

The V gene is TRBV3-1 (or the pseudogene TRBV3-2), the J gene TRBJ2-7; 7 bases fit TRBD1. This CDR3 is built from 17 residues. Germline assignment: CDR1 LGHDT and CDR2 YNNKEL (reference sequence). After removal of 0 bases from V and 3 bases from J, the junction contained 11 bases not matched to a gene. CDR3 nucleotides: TGTGCCAGCAGCCAAGATCGGAGGACAGGCCAGATCTACGAGCAGTACTTC. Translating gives CASSQDRRTGQIYEQYF.